Following are 26 T cell receptor beta chains from one sample sequenced in a study of CD8 T cells in ankylosing spondylitis. TCRdb re-analysed the 5' RACE reads in MiXCR, keeping a single row per CDR3 protein. In the table there are roughly 130,000 distinct CDR3 sequences, roughly 15% of which are singletons. Sequencing was performed on blood, either unsorted or a sorted T cell fraction (not recorded which). Receptors originate from a female donor with ankylosing spondylitis or in good health (not recorded which).

This clonotype has more than one count but fewer than ten. This chain connects TRBV7-9 to TRBJ2-2; possibly TRBD1 for D (5 bases). Trimming removed 6 bases at V and 3 bases at J, with 11 bases between. This CDR3 is 14 amino acids long. The germline V gene has CDR1 SEHNR and CDR2 FQNEAQ (reference sequence). CDR3 region: CASRGLMDTGELFF. The CDR3 nucleotides read TGTGCCAGCAGGGGGCTGATGGACACCGGGGAGCTGTTTTTT.

As regards this clonotype: This sequence may be a read error, since a much larger clone differs from it by one base. The chain combines TRBV20-1 with TRBJ2-2; tentatively, D is TRBD1 (6 bases). CDR1 is DFQATT, CDR2 SNEGSKA, per germline (reference sequence). CDR3 length: 15 residues. This chain's CDR3 is CCARNRGYTTGELFF. In DNA, the CDR3 is TGCTGTGCTAGAAATAGGGGGTATACCACCGGGGAGCTGTTTTTT.

This clonotype was counted a few times. The chain carries TRBV7-3 and TRBJ2-3; TRBD2 is a possible D gene (6 bases). The V end was cut by 4 bases, the J end by 1 base, with 12 bases between. The germline V gene encodes CDR1 SGHTA and CDR2 FQGTGA. The CDR3 length is 15 residues. CDR3 bases: TGTGCCAGCAGCTCGTTACCGGGAGGCACAGATACGCAGTATTTT. Translated: CASSSLPGGTDTQYF.

This clonotype came up many times. The rearrangement links TRBV20-1 to TRBJ2-5; 10 nucleotides line up with TRBD2. In germline, CDR1 is DFQATT, CDR2 SNEGSKA (reference sequence). The CDR3 length is 14 residues. V lost 5 bases, J lost 0 bases, and 3 bases stayed unmatched. The CDR3 is CSASSGRDQETQYF. In DNA, the CDR3 is TGCAGTGCTTCTAGCGGGAGAGACCAAGAGACCCAGTACTTC.

This chain connects TRBV7-9 to TRBJ1-1; no definite D call. This CDR3 has 14 amino acids. Trimming removed 5 bases from V and 2 bases from J, with 12 bases in between. Germline CDR1 SEHNR, CDR2 FQNEAQ (reference sequence). The CDR3 DNA reads TGTGCCAGCAGCGGGCCGAGAGATAACACTGAAGCTTTCTTT. This sequence encodes CASSGPRDNTEAFF. Variable domain in full (rest from reference TRBV7-9 and TRBJ1-1): DTGVSQNPRHKITKRGQNVTFRCDPISEHNRLYWYRQTLGQGPEFLTYFQNEAQLEKSRLLSDRFSAERPKGSFSTLEIQRTEQGDSAMYLCASSGPRDNTEAFFGQGTRLTVV.

This clonotype was seen many times. The V call is TRBV9, the J call TRBJ2-1; D ambiguous. The length of the CDR3 is 14 residues. V lost 0 bases to trimming and J lost 8 bases, with 12 bases between them. CDR1 is SGDLS and CDR2 is YYNGEE in the germline V gene. The CDR3 protein is CASSVGDTGDEQFF. The DNA of the CDR3 is TGTGCCAGCAGCGTAGGAGACACGGGCGATGAGCAGTTCTTC.

The sample holds many counts of this clonotype. The chain employs TRBV29-1 and TRBJ1-4; no reliable D call. V was pared by 0 bases and J by 5 bases, with 1 base between. This CDR3 has 11 amino acids. The germline CDR1 and CDR2 sequences are SQVTM and ANQGSEA. This chain's CDR3 is CSVEENEKLFF. Written as DNA, the CDR3 is TGCAGCGTTGAAGAAAATGAAAAACTGTTTTTT.

In this sample, this clonotype turned up many times. This chain uses TRBV5-1 with TRBJ1-1; D uncertain. Germline lookup yields CDR1 SGHRS and CDR2 YFSETQ. The CDR3 runs to 15 residues. V was pared by 4 bases and J by 2 bases, with 15 bases between. CDR3 DNA sequence: TGCGCCAGCAGCCTATCACGGGCGGAAAACACTGAAGCTTTCTTT. As protein: CASSLSRAENTEAFF.

The chain uses TRBV27 and TRBJ1-2; no clear D. The V gene lost 6 bases and the J gene lost 6 bases, with 20 bases spanning the gap. This CDR3 spans 15 amino acids. Germline V gene sequence: CDR1 MNHEY, CDR2 SMNVEV (reference sequence). CDR3 residues: CASREVGRPSHGYTF. The CDR3 DNA reads TGTGCCAGCAGGGAAGTGGGCAGGCCGAGCCATGGCTACACCTTC.

The chain joins TRBV7-2 to TRBJ2-1; the match to TRBD2 covers 8 bases. This CDR3 has 14 amino acids. The germline V gene has CDR1 SGHTA and CDR2 FQGNSA. The V segment lost 3 bases and the J segment 6 bases; nucleotides outside the gene matches: 4. CDR3 bases: TGTGCCAGCAGCTTGGCGGGGGGCCGCAATGAGCAGTTCTTC. Its protein product is CASSLAGGRNEQFF.

The genes are TRBV7-2 and TRBJ1-5; possible D gene TRBD1, 5 bases. With 5 bases removed from V and 5 bases from J, the gap between germline ends came to 16 bases. Per the germline V gene, CDR1 is SGHTA and CDR2 is FQGNSA. The CDR3 length is 15 residues. In nucleotides, the CDR3 is TGTGCCAGCAGCCCTCGACTCGGGGGAGATCAGCCCCAGCATTTT. This gives the protein CASSPRLGGDQPQHF.

This clonotype was recorded a few times. The chain links TRBV2 to TRBJ2-1; 7 nucleotides align to TRBD2. Germline assignment: CDR1 SNHLY and CDR2 FYNNEI. V shed 5 bases and J 7 bases; nucleotides not matched to a gene: 8. CDR3 length equals 14 residues. As DNA, the CDR3 is TGTGCCAGCAGTCTTCCCGCGGGAGCTAATGAGCAGTTCTTC. This gives the protein CASSLPAGANEQFF.

This sequence joins TRBV5-1 and TRBJ1-1; D uncertain. Germline lookup yields CDR1 SGHRS and CDR2 YFSETQ. CDR3 length: 16 residues. V lost 4 bases and J lost 5, with 21 bases in between. CDR3: CASSPQREWEGTEAFF. CDR3 in DNA: TGCGCCAGCAGCCCTCAGAGGGAATGGGAGGGAACTGAAGCTTTCTTT. The whole variable domain, remainder taken from reference TRBV5-1 and TRBJ1-1, is KAGVTQTPRYLIKTRGQQVTLSCSPISGHRSVSWYQQTPGQGLQFLFEYFSETQRNKGNFPGRFSGRQFSNSRSEMNVSTLELGDSALYLCASSPQREWEGTEAFFGQGTRLTVV.

This clonotype was picked up a small number of times. Here the CDR3 DNA reads TGTGCCAGCAGCTTAGGGGCGGGGGGCCGTTCGGATACGCAGTATTTT. This encodes CASSLGAGGRSDTQYF. The chain recombines TRBV7-2 with TRBJ2-3; 8 nucleotides match TRBD2. CDR1 and CDR2 (germline): SGHTA, FQGNSA. The J segment lost 6 bases and the V segment lost 1 base, leaving 9 bases of the junction unmatched. The CDR3 is made up of 16 amino acids.

The chain couples TRBV5-6 to TRBJ1-4; D call uncertain. The CDR3 extends over 15 amino acids. V lost 4 bases, J lost 4 bases, and 14 bases lay in between. From germline, CDR1 is SGHDT and CDR2 YYEEEE. The CDR3 loop reads CASSLPAARNEKLFF. The CDR3 DNA is TGTGCCAGCAGCCTCCCGGCCGCGCGTAATGAAAAACTGTTTTTT.

This chain connects TRBV6-1 to TRBJ2-1; maybe TRBD1 (6 bases). Trimming took off 6 bases at V and 0 bases at J, with 12 bases between the two ends. The CDR3 sequence is 15 residues long. From germline, CDR1 is MNHNS and CDR2 SASEGT. The CDR3 bases are TGTGCCAGCAGCCACAGGGCCGGCTCCTACAATGAGCAGTTCTTC. Translation gives CASSHRAGSYNEQFF.

This clonotype was counted many times. The chain employs TRBV10-3 and TRBJ2-1; D is possibly TRBD1 or TRBD2 (6 bases each). Trimming pared 4 bases from V and 0 bases from J, leaving 10 bases between. CDR1 ENHRY and CDR2 SYGVKD come from the germline V gene. This CDR3 region has 15 residues. Here the CDR3 DNA reads TGTGCCATCAGTGGAGGGGGGAGCTCCTACAATGAGCAGTTCTTC. Translation gives CAISGGGSSYNEQFF.

The chain is built from TRBV6-5 and TRBJ1-2; tentative D call: TRBD1 (5 bases). Deletions cut 2 bases from V and 4 bases from J, with 14 bases between. This CDR3 has 15 residues. Germline CDR1 MNHEY, CDR2 SVGAGI. The CDR3 loop reads CASSYDRDGLYGYTF. As DNA, the CDR3 is TGTGCCAGCAGTTACGACCGGGACGGGCTCTATGGCTACACCTTC.

This clonotype has at least ten counts. This chain joins TRBV20-1 and TRBJ2-3; D might be TRBD2 (6 bases). The CDR3 is 12 residues long. The V gene lost 3 bases and the J gene lost 4 bases, with 8 bases spanning the gap. The germline V gene has CDR1 DFQATT and CDR2 SNEGSKA (reference sequence). CDR3 in DNA: TGCAGTGCTAGCGGGAGTGCAGATACGCAGTATTTT. Translated: CSASGSADTQYF.

This clonotype has a handful of counts. This chain connects TRBV7-2 to TRBJ2-1; the D gene could be TRBD1 or TRBD2 (6 bases each). CDR1 and CDR2 (germline): SGHTA, FQGNSA. The V and J ends lost 3 bases and 3 bases respectively, with 12 bases between them. The CDR3 has 15 amino acids. The CDR3 is CASSFSGQNYNEQFF. DNA of the CDR3: TGTGCCAGCAGCTTTAGCGGACAGAACTACAATGAGCAGTTCTTC.

In this sample, this clonotype turned up many times. The rearrangement uses TRBV5-1 and TRBJ2-5; D unresolved. CDR3 length equals 13 residues. V lost 1 base to trimming and J lost 5 bases, with 9 bases between them. The germline CDR1 and CDR2 sequences are SGHRS and YFSETQ. The CDR3 loop reads CASSLLGSETQYF. CDR3 coding DNA: TGCGCCAGCAGCTTGCTGGGTAGCGAGACCCAGTACTTC.

The sample holds many counts of this clonotype. The J gene is TRBJ2-7, the V gene TRBV7-8; no firm D call. Germline V gene sequence: CDR1 SGHVS, CDR2 FQNEAQ. The CDR3 contains 12 residues. V was cut by 5 bases and J by 3 bases, with 8 bases left in between. CDR3 protein: CASSQTDYEQYF. The CDR3 nucleotides are TGTGCCAGCAGCCAAACAGACTACGAGCAGTACTTC.

The table lists this clonotype with a few counts. The chain joins TRBV7-9 to TRBJ2-7; D is perhaps TRBD1 (6 bases). Between the trimmed V and J ends, which lost 5 bases and 5 bases, there was a span of 19 bases. Germline V gene lookup returns CDR1 SEHNR and CDR2 FQNEAQ (reference sequence). The CDR3 runs 15 residues. CDR3 region: CASSKKQGDLDEQYF. The CDR3 coding sequence is TGTGCCAGCAGCAAAAAACAGGGAGATCTAGACGAGCAGTACTTC.

V usage is TRBV29-1 and J usage is TRBJ2-2, with D perhaps matching TRBD1 (6 bases). V was clipped by 8 bases and J by 3 bases, with 13 bases between them. The germline CDR1 and CDR2 sequences are SQVTM and ANQGSEA. This CDR3 is 13 amino acids long. CDR3 coding DNA: TGCAGCTCTTACAGGGCGGACACCGGGGAGCTGTTTTTT. Translated, it gives CSSYRADTGELFF.

This clonotype was detected many times. This chain connects TRBV7-3 to TRBJ2-3; D gene ambiguous. CDR3 length: 13 amino acids. V was shortened by 5 bases and J by 1 base, with 7 bases between the two germline ends. CDR1 is SGHTA, CDR2 FQGTGA, per germline. The DNA of the CDR3 is TGTGCCAGCAGCCTAGAGCGCACAGATACGCAGTATTTT. It yields the protein CASSLERTDTQYF.

This clonotype was picked up a small number of times. The chain uses TRBV7-9 and TRBJ2-6; D may correspond to TRBD1 or TRBD2 (5 bases each). There are 16 residues in the CDR3. Germline CDR1 and CDR2: SEHNR and FQNEAQ (reference sequence). The V end was cut by 3 bases, the J end by 2 bases, with 11 bases between. CDR3 in DNA: TGTGCCAGCAGCTTGGTAAAGGGACCTGGGGCCAACGTCCTGACTTTC. Protein sequence: CASSLVKGPGANVLTF.